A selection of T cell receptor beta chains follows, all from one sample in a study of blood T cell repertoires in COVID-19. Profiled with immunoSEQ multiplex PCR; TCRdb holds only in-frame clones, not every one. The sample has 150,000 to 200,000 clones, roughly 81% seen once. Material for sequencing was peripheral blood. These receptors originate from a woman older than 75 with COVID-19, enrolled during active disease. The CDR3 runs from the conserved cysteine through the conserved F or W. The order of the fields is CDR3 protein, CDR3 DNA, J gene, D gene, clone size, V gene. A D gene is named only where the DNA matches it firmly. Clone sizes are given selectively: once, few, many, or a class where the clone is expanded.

CDR3aa: CASSQVLDSYTGELFF
CDR3nt: TGCGCCAGCAGCCAGGTCTTAGACTCCTACACCGGGGAGCTGTTTTTT
j_gene: TRBJ2-2
d_gene: .
abundance: .
v_gene: TRBV4-1

CDR3aa: CASTGATNEKLFF
CDR3nt: TGTGCCAGCACGGGGGCAACTAATGAAAAACTGTTTTTT
j_gene: TRBJ1-4
d_gene: .
abundance: .
v_gene: TRBV3-1/TRBV3-2

CDR3aa: CSVVVQHYGYTF
CDR3nt: TGCAGCGTGGTGGTACAGCACTATGGCTACACCTTC
j_gene: TRBJ1-2
d_gene: .
abundance: .
v_gene: TRBV29-1

CDR3aa: CASSLLQASGTDTQYF
CDR3nt: TGCGCCAGCAGCTTGTTACAGGCTAGCGGAACGGATACGCAGTATTTT
j_gene: TRBJ2-3
d_gene: TRBD2
abundance: .
v_gene: TRBV5-1

CDR3aa: CASSQGGGGAYYNEQFF
CDR3nt: TGCGCCAGCAGCCAAGGGGGCGGGGGGGCCTATTACAATGAGCAGTTCTTC
j_gene: TRBJ2-1
d_gene: TRBD2
abundance: .
v_gene: TRBV4-3

CDR3aa: CASSKGAPYEQYF
CDR3nt: TGTGCCAGCAGCAAGGGGGCCCCCTACGAGCAGTACTTC
j_gene: TRBJ2-7
d_gene: TRBD1
abundance: .
v_gene: TRBV27

CDR3aa: CASSQGQGWLALFF
CDR3nt: TGCGCCAGCAGCCAAGGTCAAGGGTGGTTAGCGCTGTTCTTC
j_gene: TRBJ2-1
d_gene: .
abundance: .
v_gene: TRBV4-1

CDR3aa: CASSQVMRGAYNEQFF
CDR3nt: TGTGCCAGCAGCCAAGTGATGCGGGGGGCTTACAATGAGCAGTTCTTC
j_gene: TRBJ2-1
d_gene: TRBD2
abundance: .
v_gene: TRBV3-1/TRBV3-2

CDR3aa: CASSLVGGPNTEAFF
CDR3nt: TGTGCCAGCAGCTTGGTGGGAGGCCCGAACACTGAAGCTTTCTTT
j_gene: TRBJ1-1
d_gene: .
abundance: .
v_gene: TRBV5-4

CDR3aa: CASSLEDRRGNEQYF
CDR3nt: TGCGCCAGCAGCTTGGAGGACAGAAGAGGCAACGAGCAGTACTTC
j_gene: TRBJ2-7
d_gene: .
abundance: .
v_gene: TRBV5-1

CDR3aa: CASSLGLLQGVYQPQHF
CDR3nt: TGTGCCAGCAGCTTAGGCCTCCTACAGGGGGTATATCAGCCCCAGCATTTT
j_gene: TRBJ1-5
d_gene: TRBD1
abundance: .
v_gene: TRBV7-8

CDR3aa: CASSLSLAGPYGYTF
CDR3nt: TGTGCCAGCAGTTTATCCCTCGCAGGGCCCTATGGCTACACCTTC
j_gene: TRBJ1-2
d_gene: .
abundance: .
v_gene: TRBV27

CDR3aa: CASSLYLAGGNEQFF
CDR3nt: TGCGCCAGCAGCTTGTATCTAGCGGGGGGGAATGAGCAGTTCTTC
j_gene: TRBJ2-1
d_gene: TRBD2
abundance: .
v_gene: TRBV5-1

CDR3aa: CASSPGTQNTEAFF
CDR3nt: TGTGCCAGCAGCCCAGGGACACAGAACACTGAAGCTTTCTTT
j_gene: TRBJ1-1
d_gene: .
abundance: once
v_gene: TRBV21-1

CDR3aa: CASSFRLNTEAFF
CDR3nt: TGTGCCAGCAGCTTTCGGTTGAACACTGAAGCTTTCTTT
j_gene: TRBJ1-1
d_gene: .
abundance: .
v_gene: TRBV7-8

CDR3aa: CATSGQTSSSYNEQFF
CDR3nt: TGTGCCACCAGTGGGCAAACTAGCAGCTCCTACAATGAGCAGTTCTTC
j_gene: TRBJ2-1
d_gene: .
abundance: .
v_gene: TRBV24-1

CDR3aa: CASSRGGSSYEQYF
CDR3nt: TGTGCCAGCAGTCGGGGTGGGAGCTCCTACGAGCAGTACTTC
j_gene: TRBJ2-7
d_gene: .
abundance: .
v_gene: TRBV25-1

CDR3aa: CASSPSGGLAGELFF
CDR3nt: TGTGCCAGCAGCCCTAGCGGGGGGCTAGCCGGGGAGCTGTTTTTT
j_gene: TRBJ2-2
d_gene: TRBD2
abundance: once
v_gene: TRBV11-3

CDR3aa: CASSPEQGRHNYGYTF
CDR3nt: TGCGCCAGCAGCCCGGAGCAGGGGAGACACAACTATGGCTACACCTTC
j_gene: TRBJ1-2
d_gene: .
abundance: .
v_gene: TRBV4-1

CDR3aa: CASSLDRVYGYTF
CDR3nt: TGTGCCAGCAGCCTCGACAGGGTCTATGGCTACACCTTC
j_gene: TRBJ1-2
d_gene: TRBD1
abundance: .
v_gene: TRBV5-4

CDR3aa: CASSPHSDTQYF
CDR3nt: TGTGCCAGCAGCCCCCATAGTGATACGCAGTATTTT
j_gene: TRBJ2-3
d_gene: .
abundance: .
v_gene: TRBV3-1/TRBV3-2

CDR3aa: CASSGGGFTDTQYF
CDR3nt: TGCGCCAGCAGCGGCGGGGGCTTCACAGATACGCAGTATTTT
j_gene: TRBJ2-3
d_gene: .
abundance: .
v_gene: TRBV5-1

CDR3aa: CASSSEILDSPQETQYF
CDR3nt: TGTGCCAGCAGTTCCGAAATATTAGACAGTCCCCAAGAGACCCAGTACTTC
j_gene: TRBJ2-5
d_gene: .
abundance: .
v_gene: TRBV28

CDR3aa: CASSPPRGGEMGTDTQYF
CDR3nt: TGTGCCAGCAGTCCACCCCGAGGGGGCGAGATGGGGACAGATACGCAGTATTTT
j_gene: TRBJ2-3
d_gene: TRBD1
abundance: .
v_gene: TRBV7-6

CDR3aa: CASSLALLGQSNYGYTF
CDR3nt: TGTGCCAGCAGCTTAGCCCTCCTCGGACAGTCTAACTATGGCTACACCTTC
j_gene: TRBJ1-2
d_gene: .
abundance: .
v_gene: TRBV11-3

CDR3aa: CASSLGLAGGLWSNTGELFF
CDR3nt: TGTGCCAGCAGCTTGGGACTAGCGGGGGGGCTGTGGTCGAACACCGGGGAGCTGTTTTTT
j_gene: TRBJ2-2
d_gene: TRBD2
abundance: .
v_gene: TRBV5-4

CDR3aa: CASSLGPGQGIDTQYF
CDR3nt: TGTGCCAGCAGCTTAGGGCCGGGACAGGGGATCGATACGCAGTATTTT
j_gene: TRBJ2-3
d_gene: TRBD1
abundance: .
v_gene: TRBV7-6

CDR3aa: CASSRWEGSRTQYF
CDR3nt: TGTGCCTCCTCCCGGTGGGAGGGAAGCAGGACCCAGTACTTC
j_gene: TRBJ2-5
d_gene: TRBD2
abundance: .
v_gene: TRBV9

CDR3aa: CASSSSDRGDYEQYF
CDR3nt: TGTGCCAGCAGCTCCTCTGACAGGGGGGACTACGAGCAGTACTTC
j_gene: TRBJ2-7
d_gene: TRBD1
abundance: .
v_gene: TRBV7-9

CDR3aa: CASSRTLPSSYEQYF
CDR3nt: TGTGCCAGTAGCCGGACACTACCGAGCTCCTACGAGCAGTACTTC
j_gene: TRBJ2-7
d_gene: .
abundance: .
v_gene: TRBV19

CDR3aa: CASSEGDYSGNTIYF
CDR3nt: TGTGCCAGCAGCGAGGGGGACTACTCTGGAAACACCATATATTTT
j_gene: TRBJ1-3
d_gene: .
abundance: .
v_gene: TRBV9

CDR3aa: CASSRTSSRETQYF
CDR3nt: TGTGCCAGCAGTAGGACTAGCTCGAGGGAGACCCAGTACTTC
j_gene: TRBJ2-5
d_gene: TRBD2
abundance: .
v_gene: TRBV6-2/TRBV6-3

CDR3aa: CASSDPPTYAGETYEQYF
CDR3nt: TGTGCCAGCAGTGACCCCCCCACCTACGCGGGGGAGACCTACGAGCAGTACTTC
j_gene: TRBJ2-7
d_gene: TRBD2
abundance: once
v_gene: TRBV6-1

CDR3aa: CASSDDHSGQKNTEAFF
CDR3nt: TGTGCCAGCAGTGACGATCACTCGGGACAGAAGAACACTGAAGCTTTCTTT
j_gene: TRBJ1-1
d_gene: TRBD1
abundance: .
v_gene: TRBV2

CDR3aa: CASTQGGTSGSGEQFF
CDR3nt: TGTGCCAGCACCCAAGGAGGGACTAGCGGGAGCGGTGAGCAGTTCTTC
j_gene: TRBJ2-1
d_gene: TRBD2
abundance: .
v_gene: TRBV3-1/TRBV3-2

CDR3aa: CASSPSRDIDGYTF
CDR3nt: TGTGCCAGCTCACCGTCCCGGGACATAGATGGCTACACCTTC
j_gene: TRBJ1-2
d_gene: .
abundance: .
v_gene: TRBV18

CDR3aa: CASSERGRGRDGYTF
CDR3nt: TGTGCCAGCAGTGAAAGGGGCAGGGGGCGAGATGGCTACACCTTC
j_gene: TRBJ1-2
d_gene: TRBD1
abundance: .
v_gene: TRBV6-4

CDR3aa: CASSRGQGEFF
CDR3nt: TGTGCCAGCAGTCGCGGACAGGGAGAGTTCTTC
j_gene: TRBJ2-1
d_gene: TRBD1
abundance: .
v_gene: TRBV6-5

CDR3aa: CASRRTPSTDTQYF
CDR3nt: TGTGCCAGTCGGAGGACCCCAAGCACAGATACGCAGTATTTT
j_gene: TRBJ2-3
d_gene: .
abundance: .
v_gene: TRBV6-5